This TCR beta chain came from a study of blood T cell repertoires in COVID-19. Participants spanned ages about 18 to 100 years and resided in roughly 26 US areas. Generated by immunoSEQ multiplex PCR, the TCRdb table keeps only in-frame clones and is missing some. The sample has 150,000 to 250,000 clones; roughly 80% are singletons. V lost 3 bases to trimming and J lost 12 bases, with 17 bases between them. This CDR3 has 14 residues. Germline V gene data show CDR1 as KGHSH and CDR2 as LQKENI. The rearrangement joins TRBV18 to TRBJ1-4; D is ambiguous. The clonotype comes from a man aged 35 to 55 who had recovered from COVID-19. The sample was PBMCs or T cells enriched from blood (not recorded which). The CDR3 here is CASSPPNHSGELFF. DNA of the CDR3: TGTGCCAGCTCACCCCCGAACCATAGCGGGGAACTGTTTTTT.